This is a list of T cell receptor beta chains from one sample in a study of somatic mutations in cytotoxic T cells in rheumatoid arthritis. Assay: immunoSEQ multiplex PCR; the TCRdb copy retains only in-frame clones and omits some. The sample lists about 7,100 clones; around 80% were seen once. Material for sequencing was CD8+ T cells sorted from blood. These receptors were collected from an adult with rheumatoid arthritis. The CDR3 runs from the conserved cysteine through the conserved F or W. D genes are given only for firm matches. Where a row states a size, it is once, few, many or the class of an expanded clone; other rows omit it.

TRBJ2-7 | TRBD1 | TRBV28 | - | TGTGCCAGCAGTTTAGAGTATTTGGGGACAGAAGCCTACGAGCAGTACTTC | CASSLEYLGTEAYEQYF
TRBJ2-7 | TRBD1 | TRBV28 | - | TGTGCCAGCAGTTTATTTGGACAGGGAGGCCCCTCCTACGAGCAGTACTTC | CASSLFGQGGPSYEQYF
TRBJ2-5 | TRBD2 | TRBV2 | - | TGTGCCAGCCGGAGTAGCGGGGGGGGTCTCCAAGAGACCCAGTACTTC | CASRSSGGGLQETQYF
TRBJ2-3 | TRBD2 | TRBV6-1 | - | TGTGCCAGCAGTGACCCTCCCGGGGCGGGGGGCACAGATACGCAGTATTTT | CASSDPPGAGGTDTQYF
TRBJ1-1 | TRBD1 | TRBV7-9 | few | TGTGCCAGCAGCTTTGGGACAGGAGTGACTGAAGCTTTCTTT | CASSFGTGVTEAFF
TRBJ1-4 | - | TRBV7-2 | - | TGTGCCAGCAGCTTAATGGGAAATGAAGAAAAACTGTTTTTT | CASSLMGNEEKLFF
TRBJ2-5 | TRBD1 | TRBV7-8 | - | TGTGCCAGCAGCGGGACAGAGCAACAAGAGACCCAGTACTTC | CASSGTEQQETQYF
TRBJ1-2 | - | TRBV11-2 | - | TGCGCCAGCAGCCAAGATCGACTTACAGGCGGCTACACCTTC | CASSQDRLTGGYTF
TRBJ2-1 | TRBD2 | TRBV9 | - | TGTGCCAGTTCGGGACTAGTGAAGGATGAGCAGTTCTTC | CASSGLVKDEQFF
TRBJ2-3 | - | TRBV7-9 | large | TGTGCCAGCAGCTCGGGCACTAGCACAGATACGCAGTATTTT | CASSSGTSTDTQYF
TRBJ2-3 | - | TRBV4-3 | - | TGCGCCAGCAGCCTCGAGGGCGGAAGCACAGATACGCAGTATTTT | CASSLEGGSTDTQYF
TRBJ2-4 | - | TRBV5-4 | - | TGTGCCAGCAGCTTGGGCAAAAACATTCAGTACTTC | CASSLGKNIQYF
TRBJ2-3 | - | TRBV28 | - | TGTGCCAGCAGTTTAACCCAGGGAAGCACAGATACGCAGTATTTT | CASSLTQGSTDTQYF
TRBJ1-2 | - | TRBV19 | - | TGTGCCAGTAGTCTCGGGGGTTGGATTAACTATGGCTACACCTTC | CASSLGGWINYGYTF
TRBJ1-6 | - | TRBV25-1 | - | TGTGCCAGCAGTGAATCGGACAGAAATTCACCCCTCCACTTT | CASSESDRNSPLHF
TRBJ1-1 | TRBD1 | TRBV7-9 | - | TGTGCCAGCAGCTTAGGGGGGACAGTGAACACTGAAGCTTTCTTT | CASSLGGTVNTEAFF
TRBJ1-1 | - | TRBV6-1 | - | TGTGCCAGCAGTGAGATCCGGCAGAAAGCTTTCTTT | CASSEIRQKAFF
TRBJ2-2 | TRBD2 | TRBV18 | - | TGTGCCAGCTCACCCCGAGGACTAGCGGGGGGTCACACCGGGGAGCTGTTTTTT | CASSPRGLAGGHTGELFF
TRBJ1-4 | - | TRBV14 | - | TGTGCCAGCAGCCCCCGGTGGGGCGGTGAAAAACTGTTTTTT | CASSPRWGGEKLFF
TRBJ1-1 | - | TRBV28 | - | TGTGCCAGCAGTTTACTGGGGAAGCCGTGGAAAACTTTCTTT | CASSLLGKPWKTFF
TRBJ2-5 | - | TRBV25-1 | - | TGTGCCACCGCGACCGGGGGAAGAAAGACCCAGTACTTC | CATATGGRKTQYF
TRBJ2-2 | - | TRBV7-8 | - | TGTGCCAGCAGCCGCTACAATGCCGGGGAGCTGTTTTTT | CASSRYNAGELFF
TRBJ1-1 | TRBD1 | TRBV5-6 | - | TGTGCCAGCAGCCTTCGACAGGGAGTAAACACTGAAGCTTTCTTT | CASSLRQGVNTEAFF
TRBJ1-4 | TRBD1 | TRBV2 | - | TGTGCCAGCCAACGGCCGGGACAGGGAGGGGAAAAACTGTTTTTT | CASQRPGQGGEKLFF
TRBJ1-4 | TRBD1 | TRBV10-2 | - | TGCGCCAGCACTGGCCGGGACAGCAATGAAAAACTGTTTTTT | CASTGRDSNEKLFF
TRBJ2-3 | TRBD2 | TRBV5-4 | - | TGTGCCAGCAGCTTTCCCGGGGGGGCCCAAGATACGCAGTATTTT | CASSFPGGAQDTQYF
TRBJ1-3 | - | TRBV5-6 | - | TGTGCCAGCAGCGACGAAGCAAGAAACACCATATATTTT | CASSDEARNTIYF
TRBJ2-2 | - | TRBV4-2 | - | TGTGCCAGCAGCCACGACCTCCGCGGAGCGACCGGGGAGCTGTTTTTT | CASSHDLRGATGELFF
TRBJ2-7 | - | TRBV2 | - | TGTGCCAGCAGTGAACTACTTTCCTACGAGCAGTACTTC | CASSELLSYEQYF
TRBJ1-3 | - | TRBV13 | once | TGTGCCAGCAGCTTAGGCGAGAGGGAGGTTTATGGAAACACCATATATTTT | CASSLGEREVYGNTIYF
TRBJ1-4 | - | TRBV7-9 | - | TGTGCCAGCAGCCCCTCCAGGGTCGCCGGAGAAAAACTGTTTTTT | CASSPSRVAGEKLFF
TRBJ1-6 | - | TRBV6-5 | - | TGTGCCAGCAGACCCGGGATTTATAATTCACCCCTCCACTTT | CASRPGIYNSPLHF
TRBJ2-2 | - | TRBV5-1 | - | TGCGCCAGCAGCTTGGGCTGGAGTAGTGCTCGAACCGGGGAGCTGTTTTTT | CASSLGWSSARTGELFF
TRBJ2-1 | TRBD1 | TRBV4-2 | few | TGTGCCAGCAGCCAAGCTTGGGACAGCAGCAATGAGCAGTTCTTC | CASSQAWDSSNEQFF
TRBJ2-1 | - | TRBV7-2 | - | TGTGCCAGCAGAACCTACGGGCCTAATGAGCAGTTCTTC | CASRTYGPNEQFF
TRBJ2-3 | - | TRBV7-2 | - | TGTGCCAGCAGCTCATATCGGGGGGCGGCAGATACGCAGTATTTT | CASSSYRGAADTQYF
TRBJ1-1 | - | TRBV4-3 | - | TGCGCCAGCAGCCAGGTATCCGCATGGAACACTGAAGCTTTCTTT | CASSQVSAWNTEAFF
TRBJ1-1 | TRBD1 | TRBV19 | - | TGTGCCAGTAGTACTCCTGACACAGGGGGCTACACTGAAGCTTTCTTT | CASSTPDTGGYTEAFF
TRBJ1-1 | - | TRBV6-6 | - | TGTGCCAGCAGTTATTTGGGGGGAGGGGACACTGAAGCTTTCTTT | CASSYLGGGDTEAFF
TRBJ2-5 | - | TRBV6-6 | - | TGTGCCAGCACGCAGGGGCGGCAAGAGACCCAGTACTTC | CASTQGRQETQYF
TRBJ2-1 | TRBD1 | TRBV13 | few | TGTGCCAGCACCGACAGGGCATCGGGCAATGAGCAGTTCTTC | CASTDRASGNEQFF
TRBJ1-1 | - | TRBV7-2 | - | TGTGCCAGCAGCATAATCGGGGGAGGAACTGAAGCTTTCTTT | CASSIIGGGTEAFF
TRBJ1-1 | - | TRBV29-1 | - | TGCAGCACTTACAGGGCCCCAGGAACTGAAGCTTTCTTT | CSTYRAPGTEAFF
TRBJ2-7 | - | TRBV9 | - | TGTGCCAGCAGCGCAACCGGGACGGTGACCTACGAGCAGTACTTC | CASSATGTVTYEQYF
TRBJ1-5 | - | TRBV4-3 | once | TGCGCCAGCAGCCAAGATGGGGGCAATCAGCCCCAGCATTTT | CASSQDGGNQPQHF
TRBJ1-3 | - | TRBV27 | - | TGTGCCAGCAGTAGAGGGAGGGCCCTCTCTGGAAACACCATATATTTT | CASSRGRALSGNTIYF
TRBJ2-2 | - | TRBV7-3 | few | TGTGCCAGCAGCTTAACCCCCGGGGAGCTGTTTTTT | CASSLTPGELFF
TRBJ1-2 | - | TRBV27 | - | TGTGCCAGCAGTTTAACTGGAGGGCTATCCCCCGGCTATGGCTACACCTTC | CASSLTGGLSPGYGYTF
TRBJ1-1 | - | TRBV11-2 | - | TGTGCCAGCAGCTTACTGCTCACTGAAGCTTTCTTT | CASSLLLTEAFF
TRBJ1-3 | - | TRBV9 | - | TGTGCCAGCAGCGTAGGGGTCCTCTCTGGAAACACCATATATTTT | CASSVGVLSGNTIYF
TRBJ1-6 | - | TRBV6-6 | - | TGTGCCAGCAAGCAGGGCATGGTTTCCTATAATTCACCCCTCCACTTT | CASKQGMVSYNSPLHF
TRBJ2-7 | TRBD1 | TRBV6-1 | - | TGTGCCAGCAGTGATCCGGGACAGCCCCCTGACGAGCAGTACTTC | CASSDPGQPPDEQYF
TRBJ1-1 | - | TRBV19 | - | TGTGCCAGTAGTATAGGGACGGGGGCTTTCTTT | CASSIGTGAFF